The clone carrying this T cell receptor (beta chain) was picked up one time. The source of the sample is a study of blood T cell repertoires in COVID-19. For the study at large: Acute and convalescent COVID-19 samples came from the United States, Italy and Spain. T cells, B-cell-depleted T cells, or PBMCs supplied cDNA or gDNA.

The germline gives CDR1 SNHLY, CDR2 FYNNEI. The ends lost 2 bases at V and 6 bases at J; junction bases unmatched: 3. The length of the CDR3 is 14 residues. As originally analysed: Scientists estimated how many nucleated cells there were by amplifying reference gene primers. Data came from immunoSEQ multiplex PCR; TCRdb stores just in-frame clones and leaves some out. The D gene and trimming were derived from the DNA, and the V and J assignments and clone size from that table. Here the sample spans 130,000 to 150,000 clones, 80% being singletons. Specimen: peripheral blood. The TCR sequence derives from a man aged 65-85 years who had recovered from COVID-19. The chain is built from TRBV2 and TRBJ2-1, with TRBD2 matching over 8 bases. This chain's CDR3 is CASSESGSRNEQFF. CDR3 coding DNA: TGTGCCAGCAGTGAAAGCGGGAGTCGCAATGAGCAGTTCTTC.